Listed here is a single T cell receptor (beta chain). Its antigen is not known. This sample was included in a study of CD8 T cells in ankylosing spondylitis. As the method for making TCR beta libraries, quantitative 5'-RACE with molecular barcodes was used. Via MiXCR, TCRdb re-called the 5' RACE reads, giving one row per CDR3 protein. This table has 150,000 to 200,000 distinct CDR3 sequences, approximately 10% appearing once. Study-level results: CD8+ by phenotype, disease-linked clones were relatively rare in peripheral blood.

The sequenced sample consisted of blood, either unsorted or a sorted T cell fraction (not recorded which). This receptor was obtained from a male donor with ankylosing spondylitis or in good health (not recorded which).

The CDR3 DNA follows: TGTGCCAGCGGGACTAGCGGGGGAAAGACCCAGTACTTC. Translation gives CASGTSGGKTQYF. The rearrangement links TRBV2 to TRBJ2-5, with 14 bases identical to TRBD2. The germline V gene encodes CDR1 SNHLY and CDR2 FYNNEI. The ends lost 8 bases at V and 6 bases at J; junction bases unmatched: 2. The CDR3 has 13 residues. Combining the CDR3 with reference TRBV2 and TRBJ2-5 gives the whole variable domain EPEVTQTPSHQVTQMGQEVILRCVPISNHLYFYWYRQILGQKVEFLVSFYNNEISEKSEIFDDQFSVERPDGSNFTLKIRSTKLEDSAMYFCASGTSGGKTQYFGPGTRLLVL.